Listed below are T cell receptor beta chains from one sample, sequenced in a study of technical replicates of blood from four donors. The method was immunoSEQ multiplex PCR; TCRdb's version includes in-frame clones alone and lacks a portion of them. In the table there are 85,000 to 100,000 clones, roughly 90% of which are singletons. Sequences were obtained from T cells isolated from PBMCs. These receptors originate from a human donor in good health. The CDR3 runs from the conserved cysteine through the conserved F or W. The D gene is left open where the match is weak. Size is stated for part of the rows, as once, few or many counts, or as a class when the clone is expanded.

v_call	clone_size	cdr3_length	d_call	j_call	cdr3_aa	cdr3_nt
TRBV19	.	15	.	TRBJ1-5	CASSALLGGGQPQHF	TGTGCCAGTAGCGCTCTTCTCGGGGGGGGTCAGCCCCAGCATTTT
TRBV5-1	.	14	TRBD2	TRBJ2-7	CASTRSGGSYEQYF	TGCGCCAGCACTAGATCGGGAGGATCCTACGAGCAGTACTTC
TRBV6-6	.	13	TRBD1	TRBJ1-2	CASSTRTGYGYTF	TGTGCCAGCAGTACTAGGACAGGGTATGGCTACACCTTC
TRBV4-2	.	17	.	TRBJ2-7	CASSQEPGRGRYYEQYF	TGTGCCAGCAGCCAAGAACCGGGGCGGGGGCGATACTACGAGCAGTACTTC
TRBV4-1	.	16	.	TRBJ2-1	CASSQDRSSVHNEQFF	TGCGCCAGCAGCCAAGATCGTTCATCAGTGCACAATGAGCAGTTCTTC
TRBV27	.	19	.	TRBJ2-1	CASSPMGWASESSYNEQFF	TGTGCCAGCAGCCCAATGGGGTGGGCTAGCGAGAGCTCCTACAATGAGCAGTTCTTC
TRBV11-2	.	13	.	TRBJ1-2	CASSSPDIYGYTF	TGTGCCAGCAGCTCCCCGGACATCTATGGCTACACCTTC
TRBV15	.	17	.	TRBJ2-2	CATSRRASVANTGELFF	TGTGCCACCAGCAGAAGAGCTTCGGTCGCGAACACCGGGGAGCTGTTTTTT
TRBV28	.	14	.	TRBJ2-3	CASSLVGDTDTQYF	TGTGCCAGCAGTTTAGTGGGAGACACAGATACGCAGTATTTT
TRBV7-9	once	14	TRBD1	TRBJ2-7	CASSRPGGSYEQYF	TGTGCCAGCAGCCGCCCAGGGGGCTCCTACGAGCAGTACTTC
TRBV10-1	few	13	TRBD1	TRBJ1-1	CASRGQGNTEAFF	TGCGCCAGCAGGGGACAGGGAAACACTGAAGCTTTCTTT
TRBV6-5	.	11	.	TRBJ2-7	CASSYLHEQYF	TGTGCCAGCAGCTATCTTCACGAGCAGTACTTC
TRBV7-8	.	17	TRBD2	TRBJ2-2	CASRPWTSLRTAGELFF	TGTGCCAGCAGGCCCTGGACTAGCCTACGAACGGCCGGGGAGCTGTTTTTT
TRBV5-1	once	14	.	TRBJ1-1	CASSLEGPGTEAFF	TGCGCCAGCAGCTTGGAGGGGCCAGGCACTGAAGCTTTCTTT
TRBV5-1	.	15	.	TRBJ1-5	CASSYNRVSNQPQHF	TGCGCCAGCAGCTATAACAGGGTTAGCAATCAGCCCCAGCATTTT
TRBV5-4	.	15	TRBD1	TRBJ2-2	CASSSGTGETGELFF	TGTGCCAGCAGCTCCGGGACAGGGGAAACCGGGGAGCTGTTTTTT
TRBV7-8	.	14	.	TRBJ2-2	CASNHKQNTGELFF	TGTGCCAGCAATCATAAACAGAACACCGGGGAGCTGTTTTTT
TRBV30	.	13	.	TRBJ1-4	CAWSPSSNEKLFF	TGTGCCTGGAGCCCTAGCAGTAATGAAAAACTGTTTTTT
TRBV5-1	.	14	.	TRBJ2-7	CASSLRYAGYEQYF	TGCGCCAGCAGCTTGCGTTACGCGGGATACGAGCAGTACTTC
TRBV21-1	.	19	.	TRBJ1-5	CASSKGAGARTIGHQPQHF	TGTGCCAGCAGCAAAGGAGCGGGGGCGAGGACCATAGGGCATCAGCCCCAGCATTTT
TRBV6-5	.	15	TRBD2	TRBJ2-3	CASSSHIGGRDTQYF	TGTGCCAGCAGTTCCCATATTGGCGGGAGGGATACGCAGTATTTT
TRBV7-9	.	17	TRBD2	TRBJ2-7	CASSPARGAGASYEQYF	TGTGCCAGCAGCCCAGCGCGGGGTGCGGGAGCAAGCTACGAGCAGTACTTC
TRBV6-6	.	13	.	TRBJ2-7	CASTGGLTYEQYF	TGTGCCAGCACGGGGGGCCTAACCTACGAGCAGTACTTC
TRBV5-4	.	15	.	TRBJ2-5	CASSLGRGARETQYF	TGTGCCAGCAGCTTGGGACGGGGGGCTAGGGAGACCCAGTACTTC
TRBV7-9	.	12	.	TRBJ2-3	CASRITKDTQYF	TGTGCCAGCAGGATTACAAAAGATACGCAGTATTTT
TRBV4-1	.	15	.	TRBJ2-1	CASSQVQDSYNEQFF	TGCGCCAGCAGCCAAGTTCAGGACTCCTACAATGAGCAGTTCTTC
TRBV29-1	.	13	.	TRBJ2-2	CSVGTANTGELFF	TGCAGCGTCGGTACCGCGAACACCGGGGAGCTGTTTTTT
TRBV7-9	.	13	.	TRBJ1-2	CASSPGGADGYTF	TGTGCCAGCAGCCCGGGAGGGGCGGACGGCTACACCTTC
TRBV7-9	.	17	.	TRBJ1-4	CASSSGRTALFDEKLFF	TGTGCCAGCAGCTCTGGAAGGACAGCCTTGTTCGATGAAAAACTGTTTTTT
TRBV6-1	.	15	.	TRBJ2-7	CASSALRGGYYEQYF	TGTGCCAGCAGCGCCCTGAGAGGAGGTTACTACGAGCAGTACTTC
TRBV9	.	16	TRBD2	TRBJ2-7	CASSVGSGGGFYEQYF	TGTGCCAGCAGCGTAGGGTCTGGGGGGGGGTTCTACGAGCAGTACTTC
TRBV19	.	15	TRBD2	TRBJ2-1	CASAGESGSYNEQFF	TGTGCCAGCGCTGGAGAGAGCGGGAGTTATAATGAGCAGTTCTTC
TRBV5-8	.	15	.	TRBJ2-7	CASSFRSTSRGEQYF	TGTGCCAGCAGCTTCCGATCGACTAGCAGGGGCGAGCAGTACTTC